This T cell receptor (beta chain) was captured by sequencing in a study of CD8 T cells in ankylosing spondylitis. Study conclusions and caveats: Clones linked to disease were reported to show significant enrichment in matched ankylosing spondylitis synovial fluid. Disease-linked clones proved CD8+ and comparatively uncommon in peripheral blood. Blood of patients with ankylosing spondylitis appeared to be characterized by a TCR beta motif of roughly eight highly homologous variants.

The CDR3 totals 13 residues. Deletions cut 3 bases from V and 7 bases from J, with 9 bases between. The germline gives CDR1 LNHNV, CDR2 YYDKDF (reference sequence). Comment on this clonotype: Its antigen remains unknown.

TCRdb recomputed calls from the 5' RACE reads with MiXCR, one row per CDR3 protein. Of about 260,000 distinct CDR3 sequences in the sample, approximately 20% were seen once. The sample consisted of blood, either unsorted or a sorted T cell fraction (not recorded which). The chain couples TRBV15 to TRBJ2-2, with D uncertain. The receptor's source is a male donor with ankylosing spondylitis or in good health (not recorded which). CDR3 sequence reads: CATSSDSFGELFF. The CDR3 nucleotides are TGTGCCACCAGCAGTGATAGTTTCGGGGAGCTGTTTTTT. Looking up the rest from reference TRBV15 and TRBJ2-2 gives the full variable domain: DAMVIQNPRYQVTQFGKPVTLSCSQTLNHNVMYWYQQKSSQAPKLLFHYYDKDFNNEADTPDNFQSRRPNTSFCFLDIRSPGLGDTAMYLCATSSDSFGELFFGEGSRLTVL.